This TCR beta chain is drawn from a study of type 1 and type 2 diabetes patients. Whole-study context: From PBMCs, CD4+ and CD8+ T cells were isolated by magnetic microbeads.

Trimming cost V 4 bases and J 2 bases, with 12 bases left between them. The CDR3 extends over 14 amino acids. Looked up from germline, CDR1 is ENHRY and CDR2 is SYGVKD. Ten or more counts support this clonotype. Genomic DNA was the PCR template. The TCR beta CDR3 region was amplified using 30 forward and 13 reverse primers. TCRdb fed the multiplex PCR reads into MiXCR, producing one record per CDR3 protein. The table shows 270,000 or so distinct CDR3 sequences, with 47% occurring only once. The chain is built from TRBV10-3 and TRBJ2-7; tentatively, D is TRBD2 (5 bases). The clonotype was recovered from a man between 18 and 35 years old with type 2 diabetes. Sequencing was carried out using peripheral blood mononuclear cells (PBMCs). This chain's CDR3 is CAISAGLDAYEQYF. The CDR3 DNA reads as TGTGCCATCAGTGCAGGACTCGACGCCTACGAGCAGTACTTC.